This T cell receptor beta chain was sequenced for a study of control samples from healthy donors and cancer patients. Only in-frame clones appear in the TCRdb table, and some are missing; sequencing was by immunoSEQ multiplex PCR. The data hold more than 150,000 clones, with 93% observed a single time. Germline V CDR1 and CDR2: LGHNT, FRNRAP. With 1 base removed from V and 4 bases from J, the gap between germline ends came to 7 bases. The CDR3 is 13 residues long. Input material: blood. The clonotype comes from a man aged 50-60 years in good health. This sequence joins TRBV12-5 and TRBJ1-1, with D possibly being TRBD1 (5 bases). The CDR3 sequence is CASGLGGSTEAFF. CDR3 nucleotide sequence: TGTGCTAGTGGTTTGGGGGGGAGCACTGAAGCTTTCTTT.